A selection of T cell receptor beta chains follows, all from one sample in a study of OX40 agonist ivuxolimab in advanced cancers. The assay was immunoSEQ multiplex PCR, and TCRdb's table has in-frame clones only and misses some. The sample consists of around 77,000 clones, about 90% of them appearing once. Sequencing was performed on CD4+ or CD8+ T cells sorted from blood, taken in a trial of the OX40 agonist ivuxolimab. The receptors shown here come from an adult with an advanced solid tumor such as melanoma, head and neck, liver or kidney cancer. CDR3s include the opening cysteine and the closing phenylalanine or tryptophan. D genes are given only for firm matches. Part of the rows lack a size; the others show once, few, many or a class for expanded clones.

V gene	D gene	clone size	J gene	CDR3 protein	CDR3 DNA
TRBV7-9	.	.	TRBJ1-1	CASSSSQVEAFF	TGTGCCAGCAGCTCTTCCCAAGTCGAAGCTTTCTTT
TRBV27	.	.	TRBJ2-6	CASSLTGTYYAGANVLTF	TGTGCCAGCAGTTTGACCGGGACTTACTACGCTGGGGCCAACGTCCTGACTTTC
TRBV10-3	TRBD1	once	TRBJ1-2	CAISPSGQGAYGYTF	TGTGCCATCTCCCCGTCGGGACAGGGGGCTTACGGCTACACCTTC
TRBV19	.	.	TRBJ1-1	CASTPGSNTEAFF	TGTGCCAGTACCCCCGGGTCGAACACTGAGGCTTTCTTT
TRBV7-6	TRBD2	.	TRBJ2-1	CASSLNLNGGLAGHEQFF	TGTGCCAGCAGCTTAAACCTCAACGGGGGACTAGCGGGACACGAGCAGTTCTTC
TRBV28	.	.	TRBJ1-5	CASSFMGVSNQPQHF	TGTGCCAGCAGTTTTATGGGGGTCAGCAATCAGCCCCAGCATTTT
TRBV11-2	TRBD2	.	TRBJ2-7	CASSLGEGRSYEQYF	TGTGCCAGCAGCTTGGGGGAGGGGAGATCCTACGAGCAGTACTTC
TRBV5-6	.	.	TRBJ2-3	CASSFQGGVDTQYF	TGTGCCAGCAGCTTTCAGGGGGGAGTAGATACGCAGTATTTT
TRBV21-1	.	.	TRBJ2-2	CASSSRTSGRGTGELFF	TGTGCCAGCAGCAGTAGGACTAGCGGGAGAGGGACCGGGGAGCTGTTTTTT
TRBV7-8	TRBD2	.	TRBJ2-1	CASSPHRSGRIDEQFF	TGTGCCAGCAGCCCCCATAGAAGCGGGAGGATCGATGAGCAGTTCTTC
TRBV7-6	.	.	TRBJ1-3	CASSPLLGSGNTIYF	TGTGCCAGCAGCCCACTCCTTGGCTCTGGAAACACCATATATTTT
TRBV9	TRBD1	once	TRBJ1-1	CASSPNLGQGALSEAFF	TGTGCCAGCAGCCCGAATTTAGGACAGGGGGCGTTGTCTGAAGCTTTCTTT
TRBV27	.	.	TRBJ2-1	CASSLLTPENEQFF	TGTGCCAGCAGTCTTTTAACCCCGGAGAATGAGCAGTTCTTC
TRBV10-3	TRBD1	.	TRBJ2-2	CAIRATGRTGELFF	TGTGCCATCAGGGCGACAGGGCGAACCGGGGAGCTGTTTTTT
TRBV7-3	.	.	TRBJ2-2	CASSPDGGGELFF	TGTGCCAGCAGCCCAGATGGGGGCGGGGAGCTGTTTTTT
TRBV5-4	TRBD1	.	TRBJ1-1	CASSLGQGWTEAFF	TGTGCCAGCAGCTTAGGACAGGGGTGGACTGAAGCTTTCTTT
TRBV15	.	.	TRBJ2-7	CATSSFRGGEQYF	TGTGCCACCAGCAGCTTTCGAGGGGGCGAGCAGTACTTC
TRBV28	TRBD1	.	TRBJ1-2	CASSFIEWWRQGANYGYTF	TGTGCCAGCAGCTTTATAGAGTGGTGGAGGCAGGGGGCGAACTATGGCTACACCTTC
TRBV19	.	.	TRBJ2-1	CASSTDTPDEQFF	TGTGCCAGTAGCACGGATACTCCGGATGAGCAGTTCTTC
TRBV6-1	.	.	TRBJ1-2	CATSPGFSYGYTF	TGTGCCACCTCTCCAGGGTTCTCCTATGGCTACACCTTC
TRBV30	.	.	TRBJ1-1	CAWRGTSYTEAFF	TGTGCCTGGAGAGGGACCTCTTACACTGAAGCTTTCTTT
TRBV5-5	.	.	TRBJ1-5	CASSPGQSNQPQHF	TGTGCCAGCAGCCCAGGACAGAGCAATCAGCCCCAGCATTTT
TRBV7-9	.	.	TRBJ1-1	CASSPTQGMVITEAFF	TGTGCCAGCAGCCCGACCCAAGGGATGGTTATTACTGAAGCTTTCTTT
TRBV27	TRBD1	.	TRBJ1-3	CASSYTGGSGNTIYF	TGTGCCAGCAGTTACACAGGGGGCTCTGGAAACACCATATATTTT
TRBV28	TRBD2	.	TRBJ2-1	CASSSRLAAVGNEQFF	TGTGCCAGCAGTTCCCGACTAGCGGCGGTGGGGAATGAGCAGTTCTTC
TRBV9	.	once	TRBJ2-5	CASSVEPRLFQETQYF	TGTGCCAGCAGCGTAGAGCCCAGACTTTTTCAAGAGACCCAGTACTTC
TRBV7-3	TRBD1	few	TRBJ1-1	CASSLGTGWSGGEAFF	TGTGCCAGCAGCTTGGGGACAGGGTGGTCGGGAGGTGAAGCTTTCTTT
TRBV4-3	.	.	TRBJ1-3	CASSQDLGGSSSGNTIYF	TGCGCCAGCAGCCAAGATTTGGGAGGGTCGAGCTCTGGAAACACCATATATTTT
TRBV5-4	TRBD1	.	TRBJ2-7	CASSQSSGTGSYEQYF	TGTGCCAGCAGCCAAAGTTCCGGGACAGGGTCCTACGAGCAGTACTTC
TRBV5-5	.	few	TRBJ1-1	CASSFDLNTEAFF	TGTGCCAGCAGCTTCGATCTGAACACTGAAGCTTTCTTT
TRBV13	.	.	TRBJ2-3	CASSSGPGDGTDTQYF	TGTGCCAGCAGCTCCGGCCCAGGGGATGGCACAGATACGCAGTATTTT
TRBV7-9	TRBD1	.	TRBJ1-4	CASGPYRGQMKNEKLFF	TGTGCCAGCGGTCCATACAGGGGGCAGATGAAAAATGAAAAACTGTTTTTT
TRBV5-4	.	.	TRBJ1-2	CASSFKGFDGYTF	TGTGCCAGCAGCTTCAAGGGTTTTGATGGCTACACCTTC
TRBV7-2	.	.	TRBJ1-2	CASSLAGLDGPYGYTF	TGTGCCAGCAGCTTAGCGGGTCTAGATGGCCCCTATGGCTACACCTTC
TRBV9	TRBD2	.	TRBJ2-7	CASSLGLAGVWYEQYF	TGTGCCAGCAGCCTCGGACTAGCGGGAGTTTGGTACGAGCAGTACTTC
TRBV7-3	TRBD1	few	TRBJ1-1	CASSLQGATEAFF	TGTGCCAGCAGCTTACAGGGGGCGACTGAAGCTTTCTTT
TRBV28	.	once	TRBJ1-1	CASSFVFFGRTNTEAFF	TGTGCCAGCAGTTTTGTATTTTTTGGCAGGACTAACACTGAAGCTTTCTTT
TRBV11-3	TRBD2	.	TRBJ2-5	CASSFRGGGETQYF	TGTGCCAGCAGCTTTCGAGGCGGGGGAGAGACCCAGTACTTC
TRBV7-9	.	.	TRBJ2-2	CASPVDSLTQPGELFF	TGTGCCAGCCCCGTGGATAGCCTAACTCAACCCGGGGAGCTGTTTTTT
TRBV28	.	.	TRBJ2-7	CASSLPGPYEQYF	TGTGCCAGCAGTTTACCGGGACCGTACGAGCAGTACTTC
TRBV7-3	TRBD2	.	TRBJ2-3	CASSAGTSPRTDTQYF	TGTGCCAGCAGCGCCGGGACTAGCCCCCGCACAGATACGCAGTATTTT
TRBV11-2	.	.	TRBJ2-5	CASSLGGGGAGAQYF	TGTGCCAGCAGCTTAGGTGGAGGAGGAGCAGGGGCCCAGTACTTC
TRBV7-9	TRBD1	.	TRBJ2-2	CASNQLGQGAVGELFF	TGTGCCAGCAACCAACTCGGACAGGGAGCAGTCGGGGAGCTGTTTTTT
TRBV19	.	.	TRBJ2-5	CASSIDRGVGETQYF	TGTGCCAGTAGTATAGACAGGGGTGTAGGGGAGACCCAGTACTTC
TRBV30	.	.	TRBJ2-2	CACYRQANTGELFF	TGTGCCTGCTACCGGCAGGCGAACACCGGGGAGCTGTTTTTT
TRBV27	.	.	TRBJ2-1	CASSPEGAYNEQFF	TGTGCCAGCAGTCCCGAGGGTGCCTACAATGAGCAGTTCTTC
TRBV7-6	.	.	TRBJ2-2	CASSLVTDTGELFF	TGTGCCAGCAGCTTAGTGACAGACACCGGGGAGCTGTTTTTT